This TCR beta chain was captured in a study of Graves' ophthalmopathy and Graves' hyperthyroidism. Study results and limitations: In blood appeared most of the expanded thyroid clonotypes whose frequency exceeded 0.001.

Details on this clonotype: Antigen: not known. The germline gene is not matched at one end of the junction; a read error may be the cause.

Ophthalmopathy in the donors was of moderate-to-severe activity, with CAS ≥3, NOSPECS ≥4 and duration under 3 months. The CDR3 has 15 amino acids. Germline lookup yields CDR1 SGHVS and CDR2 FQNEAQ. Researchers took RNA transcripts and amplified TCR beta CDR3 regions from them. HTBI-primed RT-PCR formed the first round, and a multiplex PCR formed the second. TCRdb re-called the multiplex PCR reads with MiXCR, one entry per CDR3 protein. In the table there are about 220,000 distinct CDR3 sequences, around a fifth of which are singletons. The gene calls are TRBV7-8 and TRBJ2-2; TRBD2 agrees at 10 bases. The source of this sequence is a woman aged 45 to 65 with Graves' ophthalmopathy. The sequencing input was peripheral blood. The CDR3 nucleotides are TGTGCCCGCCAAGCGGGAGGGACGGACACCGGGGGGCTGTTTTTT. Amino acids: CARQAGGTDTGGLFF.